The present T cell receptor beta chain was sequenced within a study of cytomegalovirus exposure and HLA in healthy donors. Notes on the study in general: With high specificity and sensitivity, the classifier reportedly diagnosed cytomegalovirus status. The majority of TCR sequences were rare, yet some public TCRs appeared in many donors.

Germline V CDR1 and CDR2: LGHNA, YSLEER. The V segment lost 10 bases and the J segment 0 bases; nucleotides outside the gene matches: 7. The CDR3 totals 14 residues. On this clone: The target antigen is unknown.

Here immunoSEQ multiplex PCR was the method, and the copy in TCRdb shows in-frame clones only, minus some. Among 150,000 to 200,000 clones listed, 80% to 90% were seen once. V usage is TRBV4-3 and J usage is TRBJ2-3; 7 bases match TRBD2. The origin of this receptor is a woman aged 18-35 years in good health and CMV-seronegative. The sample was PBMCs. The CDR3 here is CATLTSLSTDTQYF. CDR3 nucleotide sequence: TGCGCCACTCTGACTAGCTTGAGCACAGATACGCAGTATTTT.